The clone carrying this T cell receptor (beta chain) was seen repeatedly, ten times or more. The people who gave samples were healthy Caucasians from Russia, aged roughly 6 to 100. This sample stems from a study of blood T cells in healthy people across ages. V was clipped by 5 bases and J by 0 bases; unmatched bases: 14. CDR1 and CDR2 from the germline V gene are SGHTA and FQGTGA. The CDR3 runs 20 residues. For the second PCR, which ran for 7 to 11 cycles, a sample-barcoded 5' primer and a J-beta primer mix were used. TCRdb called the 5' RACE reads again in MiXCR, with one record for every CDR3 protein. The sample carries fewer than 800,000 distinct CDR3 sequences, about 30% recorded once.

The rearrangement joins TRBV7-3 to TRBJ2-1, with TRBD2 identical over 12 bases. The sequencing input was blood. The clonotype was recovered from a woman aged 80 or over in good health. CDR3 sequence (DNA): TGTGCCAGCAGCCTCCAAGGACTAGCGGGGACCCTGAGCTCCTACAATGAGCAGTTCTTC. This gives the protein CASSLQGLAGTLSSYNEQFF. The full variable domain, completed using reference TRBV7-3 and TRBJ2-1, is GAGVSQTPSNKVTEKGKYVELRCDPISGHTALYWYRQSLGQGPEFLIYFQGTGAADDSGLPNDRFFAVRPEGSVSTLKIQRTERGDSAVYLCASSLQGLAGTLSSYNEQFFGPGTRLTVL.